The 30 T cell receptor beta chains listed next were all sequenced from one sample in a study of CD8 T cells in ankylosing spondylitis. Study-wide results and caveats: A motif of under 10 highly homologous TCR beta variants was seen as apparently characteristic of ankylosing spondylitis blood.

Their antigens remain unidentified. Using its own MiXCR run on the 5' RACE reads, TCRdb lists one record per CDR3 protein. The table has some 700,000 distinct CDR3 sequences, roughly 20% seen once; the top ten hold over 15%. What was sequenced was blood, either unsorted or a sorted T cell fraction (not recorded which). All receptors come from a male donor with ankylosing spondylitis.

There are a few counts of this clonotype. The rearrangement links TRBV12-3 or TRBV12-4 to TRBJ1-2, with D hard to call. The CDR3 contains 15 residues. The V gene lost 5 bases and the J gene lost 1 base, with 14 bases spanning the gap. DNA of the CDR3: TGTGCCAGCAGTCAAGGACTCGACCTTAACTATGGCTACACCTTC. This translates into CASSQGLDLNYGYTF.

This rearrangement joins TRBV5-1 to TRBJ1-1; 8 positions match TRBD1. V was clipped by 4 bases and J by 1 base; unmatched bases: 6. The V gene's germline CDR1 is SGHRS and CDR2 YFSETQ. This CDR3 is built from 15 residues. CDR3 in amino acids: CASSARQGRNTEAFF. CDR3 nucleotides: TGCGCCAGCAGCGCCAGACAGGGGAGGAACACTGAAGCTTTCTTT. The variable domain in full, with the rest retrieved from reference TRBV5-1 and TRBJ1-1, is KAGVTQTPRYLIKTRGQQVTLSCSPISGHRSVSWYQQTPGQGLQFLFEYFSETQRNKGNFPGRFSGRQFSNSRSEMNVSTLELGDSALYLCASSARQGRNTEAFFGQGTRLTVV.

A few counts support this clonotype. The chain couples TRBV20-1 to TRBJ1-1; D gene unclear. In germline, CDR1 is DFQATT, CDR2 SNEGSKA (reference sequence). CDR3 length: 14 residues. V lost 1 base, J lost 1 base, and 10 bases lay in between. The CDR3 reads CSARGLHQNTEAFF. Written as DNA, the CDR3 is TGCAGTGCTAGAGGTTTACACCAGAACACTGAAGCTTTCTTT.

This clonotype was picked up many times. V and J are TRBV20-1 and TRBJ2-5; D is ambiguous. V lost 1 base, J lost 4 bases, and 7 bases lay in between. From germline, CDR1 is DFQATT and CDR2 SNEGSKA (reference sequence). The CDR3 has 12 amino acids. Written as DNA, the CDR3 is TGCAGTGCTAGAGTAGGGTCAGAGACCCAGTACTTC. Translation gives CSARVGSETQYF.

This clonotype was counted a few times. The chain has TRBV12-3 or TRBV12-4 and TRBJ1-4, with unresolved D. V was clipped by 6 bases and J by 3 bases, with 17 bases between them. The CDR3 runs 16 residues. CDR3 in amino acids: CASRVWASAANEKLFF. CDR3 nucleotide sequence: TGTGCCAGCAGAGTTTGGGCAAGCGCTGCTAATGAAAAACTGTTTTTT.

The chain is built from TRBV7-9 and TRBJ1-1; 8 nucleotides agree with TRBD1. The CDR3 contains 13 residues. CDR1 is SEHNR and CDR2 is FQNEAQ in the germline V gene (reference sequence). Unmatched junction bases numbered 3, after V lost 1 base and J lost 8 bases. CDR3 coding DNA: TGTGCCAGCAGCTTAGATGGGACAGGAGAAGCTTTCTTT. Translating it yields CASSLDGTGEAFF.

The J gene is TRBJ1-2, the V gene TRBV5-1; 7 nucleotides align to TRBD1. Trimming took 4 bases from V and 4 from J; bases not matched to a gene: 7. In germline, CDR1 is SGHRS, CDR2 YFSETQ. The CDR3 spans 14 residues. The CDR3 nucleotides read TGCGCCAGCAGCCCGGGGGACAGCACCTATGGCTACACCTTC. As protein: CASSPGDSTYGYTF.

The chain joins TRBV7-6 to TRBJ2-7; TRBD2 agrees at 9 bases. Looked up from germline, CDR1 is SGHVS and CDR2 is FNYEAQ. CDR3 length equals 17 residues. V shed 5 bases, J shed 2 bases, and the junction held 13 bases outside the gene matches. The CDR3 bases are TGTGCCAGCAGCCTCAACACCGTAGCGGGGGCTACCTACGAGCAGTACTTC. Translating gives CASSLNTVAGATYEQYF.

The chain combines TRBV7-3 with TRBJ2-3, with D maybe TRBD2 (6 bases). CDR1 SGHTA and CDR2 FQGTGA come from the germline V gene. Deletions cut 4 bases from V and 8 bases from J, with 13 bases between. This CDR3 spans 13 amino acids. Written as DNA, the CDR3 is TGTGCCAGCAGCTACGGGAGCGGCGGTACGCAGTATTTT. Amino acid sequence: CASSYGSGGTQYF.

The sample holds a few counts of this clonotype. This sequence joins TRBV6-1 and TRBJ2-6; no clear D. With 2 bases removed from V and 0 bases from J, the gap between germline ends came to 8 bases. Germline V gene sequence: CDR1 MNHNS, CDR2 SASEGT. There are 16 residues in the CDR3. The CDR3 DNA sequence: TGTGCCAGCAGTGAAACTCTTAGCTCTGGGGCCAACGTCCTGACTTTC. This gives the protein CASSETLSSGANVLTF.

The chain has TRBV18 and TRBJ1-3; 7 bases agree with TRBD1. CDR1 and CDR2 (germline): KGHSH, LQKENI. This CDR3 has 16 amino acids. V lost 6 bases and J lost 4; bases outside the gene matches: 12. The CDR3 coding sequence is TGTGCCAGCTCGCTCACTGCGCCAGGGGGAGGAAACACCATATATTTT. Translation: CASSLTAPGGGNTIYF.

This rearrangement joins TRBV11-2 to TRBJ2-3; 7 bases map to TRBD1. CDR3 length equals 15 residues. Germline-derived CDR1 and CDR2 are SGHAT and FQNNGV. The ends lost 5 bases at V and 2 bases at J; junction bases unmatched: 7. The CDR3 coding sequence is TGTGCCAGCAGCACAGGGGTCTCCCCCACAGATACGCAGTATTTT. It codes for CASSTGVSPTDTQYF.

This clonotype has just a few counts. V usage is TRBV10-3 and J usage is TRBJ2-3; possibly TRBD2 for D (6 bases). The CDR3 extends over 18 amino acids. Germline values: CDR1 ENHRY, CDR2 SYGVKD. V was clipped by 2 bases and J by 2 bases, with 20 bases between them. DNA for the CDR3: TGTGCCATCAGTGAGAACCTGAAATCGGGACTTTACACAGATACGCAGTATTTT. This translates into CAISENLKSGLYTDTQYF.

This clonotype was picked up a small number of times. V gene TRBV20-1 combines with J gene TRBJ2-7, with 11 bases lining up with TRBD2. V lost 3 bases to trimming and J lost 4 bases; unmatched junction nucleotides: 2. The germline CDR1 and CDR2 sequences are DFQATT and SNEGSKA (reference sequence). CDR3 length equals 13 residues. The DNA for the CDR3 is TGCAGTGCTAGTCTAGCGGGGGGATACGAGCAGTACTTC. This gives the protein CSASLAGGYEQYF.

The chain links TRBV4-3 to TRBJ2-1; TRBD1 or TRBD2 may be the D gene (6 bases each). The germline CDR1 and CDR2 sequences are LGHNA and YSLEER. The CDR3 has 15 residues. Trimming took 4 bases from V and 9 from J, leaving 19 bases between them. The DNA of the CDR3 is TGCGCCAGCAGCCCGCGGGGAAGGGGGATGGGTGAGCAGTTCTTC. It encodes CASSPRGRGMGEQFF.

The rearrangement joins TRBV11-2 to TRBJ2-2; no clear D gene. The ends were cut back, 3 bases at V and 4 bases at J, with 9 bases in the middle. The CDR3 has 14 amino acids. Germline CDR1 and CDR2: SGHAT and FQNNGV. CDR3 in DNA: TGTGCCAGCAGCTTGGTCCTAGTCACCGGGGAGCTGTTTTTT. Its protein is CASSLVLVTGELFF.

This sequence joins TRBV2 and TRBJ2-5; D remains unclear. CDR3 length equals 16 residues. In germline, CDR1 is SNHLY, CDR2 FYNNEI. V shed 5 bases and J shed 5 bases, with 21 bases lying between them. The CDR3 sequence is CASSKETRTGDETQYF. The CDR3 DNA follows: TGTGCCAGCAGTAAAGAGACCAGAACGGGCGACGAGACCCAGTACTTC.

J is TRBJ2-1 and V is TRBV4-1; D perhaps matches TRBD2 (6 bases). Trimming cost V 4 bases and J 9 bases, with 13 bases left between them. Germline V gene data show CDR1 as MGHRA and CDR2 as YSYEKL. This CDR3 region has 13 residues. The chain's CDR3 is CASSLSPGVEQFF. In DNA, the CDR3 is TGCGCCAGCAGCCTATCCCCGGGGGTTGAGCAGTTCTTC.

The V gene is TRBV5-1, the J gene TRBJ2-5; D is possibly TRBD2 (6 bases). Between the trimmed V and J ends, which lost 0 bases and 2 bases, there was a span of 8 bases. The CDR3 has 14 amino acids. Germline V gene data show CDR1 as SGHRS and CDR2 as YFSETQ. CDR3 amino acids: CASSLEGRQETQYF. The CDR3 DNA reads TGCGCCAGCAGCTTGGAAGGGAGGCAAGAGACCCAGTACTTC.

Only a few counts were recorded for this clonotype. The V and J genes are TRBV20-1 and TRBJ1-1; D unclear. Germline CDR1 is DFQATT and CDR2 is SNEGSKA (reference sequence). The CDR3 length is 17 residues. The V end lost 0 bases, the J end lost 2 bases, and 19 bases lay between the germline ends. The CDR3 coding sequence is TGCAGTGCTAGAGATCGGACCTCCCCCCGGATCAACACTGAAGCTTTCTTT. Its protein product is CSARDRTSPRINTEAFF.

The chain links TRBV5-1 to TRBJ2-5; 7 nucleotides agree with TRBD2. Trimming at V came to 3 bases and at J to 0 bases, leaving 5 bases not matched to a gene. CDR1 SGHRS and CDR2 YFSETQ come from the germline V gene. The CDR3 has 15 amino acids. CDR3 in DNA: TGCGCCAGCAGCTCCCGAGCGGGGTACCAAGAGACCCAGTACTTC. The encoded protein is CASSSRAGYQETQYF.

The J gene is TRBJ2-7, the V gene TRBV20-1; D uncertain. This CDR3 spans 13 amino acids. Germline CDR1 is DFQATT and CDR2 is SNEGSKA (reference sequence). V was clipped by 1 base and J by 4 bases, with 11 bases between them. The CDR3 DNA reads TGCAGTGCTAGAGTGGGATTCGATTACGAGCAGTACTTC. Amino acid sequence: CSARVGFDYEQYF.

The rearrangement uses TRBV2 and TRBJ2-1; TRBD2 matches at 13 bases. Germline V gene lookup returns CDR1 SNHLY and CDR2 FYNNEI. The CDR3 runs 20 residues. V lost 6 bases and J lost 0; bases outside the gene matches: 14. This chain's CDR3 is CASSSPRTSGGASSYNEQFF. CDR3 bases: TGTGCCAGCAGCTCTCCCAGGACTAGCGGGGGCGCCAGCTCCTACAATGAGCAGTTCTTC.

In nucleotides, the CDR3 is TGCGCCAGCAGCCAAGGGAGCGGGATGCGGGCTGGCTACACCTTC. It yields the protein CASSQGSGMRAGYTF. The chain has TRBV4-1 and TRBJ1-2; no firm D call. From germline, CDR1 is MGHRA and CDR2 YSYEKL. This CDR3 region has 15 residues. The V end lost 1 base, the J end lost 7 bases, and 16 bases lay between the germline ends.

This clonotype was counted between two and nine times. V usage is TRBV7-9 and J usage is TRBJ2-1, with 7 bases identical to TRBD2. The V and J ends lost 6 bases and 9 bases, in that order; junction bases with no gene match: 11. The germline V gene encodes CDR1 SEHNR and CDR2 FQNEAQ (reference sequence). The CDR3 has 14 amino acids. DNA for the CDR3: TGTGCCAGCAGGGAAGCGGGATCATCCGTTGAGCAGTTCTTC. It translates to CASREAGSSVEQFF.

The rearrangement uses TRBV5-6 and TRBJ1-1; D gene unclear. Germline V CDR1 and CDR2: SGHDT, YYEEEE. The ends were cut back, 2 bases at V and 7 bases at J, with 9 bases in the middle. CDR3 length equals 12 residues. Here the CDR3 reads CASSFRVNEAFF. The CDR3 nucleotides are TGTGCCAGCAGCTTCCGAGTCAATGAAGCTTTCTTT.

CDR3 in DNA: TGCAGTGCCCAGAAGGCGGGAGGCAACACCGGGGAGCTGTTTTTT. Its protein product is CSAQKAGGNTGELFF. The chain joins TRBV20-1 to TRBJ2-2; TRBD2 agrees at 8 bases. This CDR3 has 15 residues. Germline V lookup: CDR1 DFQATT, CDR2 SNEGSKA (reference sequence). Germline trimming cut 6 bases from V and 2 bases from J; bases unmatched to any gene: 8.

This clonotype has just a few counts. The V call is TRBV15, the J call TRBJ1-1; 9 bases line up with TRBD1. The CDR3 spans 14 residues. Unmatched junction bases numbered 7, after V lost 7 bases and J lost 4 bases. The germline V gene has CDR1 LNHNV and CDR2 YYDKDF (reference sequence). For the CDR3, the DNA is TGTGCCACCACCCTGGGACAGGGATCCACTGAAGCTTTCTTT. Translation gives CATTLGQGSTEAFF.

The V call is TRBV4-1, the J call TRBJ2-1; D possibly corresponds to TRBD1 (6 bases). In germline, CDR1 is MGHRA, CDR2 YSYEKL. The ends were cut back, 0 bases at V and 9 bases at J, with 15 bases in the middle. There are 15 residues in the CDR3. This CDR3 is CASSQEAQGRGEQFF. Here the CDR3 DNA reads TGCGCCAGCAGCCAAGAGGCACAGGGAAGGGGTGAGCAGTTCTTC.

J is TRBJ1-1 and V is TRBV27; the D gene is possibly TRBD1 (5 bases). The germline V gene encodes CDR1 MNHEY and CDR2 SMNVEV (reference sequence). V was shortened by 1 base and J by 2 bases, with 14 bases between the two germline ends. The CDR3 is 16 residues long. The CDR3 loop reads CASSLLGVGSNTEAFF. DNA for the CDR3: TGTGCCAGCAGTTTATTGGGGGTGGGGAGTAACACTGAAGCTTTCTTT.